These 13 T cell receptor beta chains originate from one sample sequenced in a study of T cell responses to AZD1222 COVID-19 vaccine. The protocol was immunoSEQ multiplex PCR, while the TCRdb copy is restricted to in-frame clones and leaves out a portion. The data show some 80,000 clones, with about 91% seen just once and 10% held by the top ten. Sequenced here: peripheral blood, sampled 28 days after the second dose of the MenACWY control vaccine. Source of these receptors: an adult who received the MenACWY meningococcal vaccine as a control.

This chain uses TRBV19 with TRBJ1-5, with no clear D. CDR3 size: 14 residues. Germline assignment: CDR1 LNHDA and CDR2 SQIVND (reference sequence). The V gene lost 3 bases and the J gene lost 9 bases, with 15 bases spanning the gap. The CDR3 sequence is CASSIQPQVGPQHF. In DNA, the CDR3 is TGTGCCAGTAGTATCCAACCTCAGGTAGGGCCCCAGCATTTT.

CDR3 DNA sequence: TGTGCCAGTAGTCTTCGTAATCAGCCCCAGCATTTT. This codes for CASSLRNQPQHF. The chain uses TRBV19 and TRBJ1-5; D call uncertain. Trimming cost V 5 bases and J 4 bases, with 6 bases left between them. CDR3 size: 12 residues. Germline CDR1 and CDR2: LNHDA and SQIVND (reference sequence).

This chain joins TRBV5-1 and TRBJ2-3; D remains unclear. V gave up 1 base and J gave up 0 bases, with 9 bases separating them. The germline CDR1 and CDR2 sequences are SGHRS and YFSETQ. The CDR3 loop spans 15 amino acids. The CDR3 region is CASSLWERSTDTQYF. In nucleotides, the CDR3 is TGCGCCAGCAGCTTGTGGGAACGAAGCACAGATACGCAGTATTTT.

The chain couples TRBV7-9 to TRBJ2-3; TRBD1 agrees at 8 bases. CDR3 length equals 15 residues. From germline, CDR1 is SEHNR and CDR2 FQNEAQ (reference sequence). With V trimmed by 8 bases and J by 1 base, 8 bases remained unmatched. DNA for the CDR3: TGTGCCAGCGATGCAGGGGGCCGGGGCACAGATACGCAGTATTTT. It yields the protein CASDAGGRGTDTQYF.

The rearrangement links TRBV5-4 to TRBJ2-7; D is unclear. The CDR3 covers 13 residues. V lost 4 bases and J lost 5, with 13 bases in between. Germline-derived CDR1 and CDR2 are SGHNT and YYREEE (reference sequence). The CDR3 loop is CASSRKGSDEQYF. DNA for the CDR3: TGTGCCAGCAGCCGGAAGGGATCGGACGAGCAGTACTTC.

This chain joins TRBV6-5 and TRBJ2-3; TRBD2 aligns across 10 bases. V lost 6 bases to trimming and J lost 1 base; unmatched junction nucleotides: 4. Looked up from germline, CDR1 is MNHEY and CDR2 is SVGAGI. The CDR3 runs 15 residues. The CDR3: CASSPAGGGTDTQYF. CDR3 nucleotides: TGTGCCAGCAGCCCAGCGGGGGGGGGCACAGATACGCAGTATTTT.

This rearrangement joins TRBV6-5 to TRBJ1-6; tentatively, D is TRBD1 (5 bases). V dropped 6 bases and J dropped 7 bases, with 13 bases sitting between them. The CDR3 loop spans 14 amino acids. The germline gives CDR1 MNHEY, CDR2 SVGAGI. This chain's CDR3 is CASSPGHNNSPLHF. Here the CDR3 DNA reads TGTGCCAGCAGCCCGGGGCACAACAATTCACCCCTCCACTTT.

The chain has TRBV9 and TRBJ2-2; 9 bases are shared with TRBD2. The CDR3 has 20 residues. Germline V gene lookup returns CDR1 SGDLS and CDR2 YYNGEE. V dropped 4 bases and J dropped 2; count of bases not matched to a gene: 18. CDR3 nucleotides: TGTGCCAGCAGCTTCCTCTCAAGGAGGTCTAGCGGGGCTAACACCGGGGAGCTGTTTTTT. Translation: CASSFLSRRSSGANTGELFF. The whole variable domain, filled in from reference TRBV9 and TRBJ2-2, reads DSGVTQTPKHLITATGQRVTLRCSPRSGDLSVYWYQQSLDQGLQFLIQYYNGEERAKGNILERFSAQQFPDLHSELNLSSLELGDSALYFCASSFLSRRSSGANTGELFFGEGSRLTVL.

This clone has only one observation. The gene calls are TRBV5-4 and TRBJ2-7; D is possibly TRBD1 or TRBD2 (5 bases each). The CDR3 is made up of 12 amino acids. From germline, CDR1 is SGHNT and CDR2 YYREEE (reference sequence). V gave up 4 bases and J gave up 3 bases, with 8 bases separating them. The CDR3 is CASSRDGYEQYF. DNA of the CDR3: TGTGCCAGCAGCCGGGACGGCTACGAGCAGTACTTC.

The chain recombines TRBV6-5 with TRBJ1-6; 8 nucleotides align to TRBD1. The germline V gene has CDR1 MNHEY and CDR2 SVGAGI. V shed 6 bases, J shed 7 bases, and the junction held 5 bases outside the gene matches. The CDR3 totals 14 residues. The CDR3 spells CASSRDRSNSPLHF. The CDR3 nucleotides are TGTGCCAGCAGCCGGGACAGGTCAAATTCACCCCTCCACTTT.

V and J are TRBV2 and TRBJ2-1, with 7 bases aligning to TRBD2. The J segment lost 0 bases and the V segment lost 4 bases, leaving 9 bases of the junction unmatched. The CDR3 has 17 amino acids. Germline CDR1 reads SNHLY; CDR2 reads FYNNEI. In nucleotides, the CDR3 is TGTGCCAGCAGTGGTTCCCCGGGGGGAAGCTCCTACAATGAGCAGTTCTTC. Amino acid sequence: CASSGSPGGSSYNEQFF.

CDR3 loop: CASTTGSLPGNTIYF. The CDR3 coding sequence is TGTGCCAGCACGACAGGGAGTCTTCCTGGAAACACCATATATTTT. The chain uses TRBV6-6 and TRBJ1-3, with TRBD1 matching 7 bases. Losses at the gene ends were 7 bases for V and 2 bases for J; bases not matched to a gene: 8. The germline gives CDR1 MNHNY, CDR2 SVGAGI (reference sequence). This CDR3 is 15 amino acids long.

The DNA for the CDR3 is TGTGCCAGCAGCTTTTATGAGGATGGCTACACCTTC. Its protein product is CASSFYEDGYTF. The chain combines TRBV7-2 with TRBJ1-2; D not certain. Germline CDR1 is SGHTA and CDR2 is FQGNSA. The V and J ends lost 3 bases and 6 bases respectively, with 8 bases between them. CDR3 size: 12 residues.